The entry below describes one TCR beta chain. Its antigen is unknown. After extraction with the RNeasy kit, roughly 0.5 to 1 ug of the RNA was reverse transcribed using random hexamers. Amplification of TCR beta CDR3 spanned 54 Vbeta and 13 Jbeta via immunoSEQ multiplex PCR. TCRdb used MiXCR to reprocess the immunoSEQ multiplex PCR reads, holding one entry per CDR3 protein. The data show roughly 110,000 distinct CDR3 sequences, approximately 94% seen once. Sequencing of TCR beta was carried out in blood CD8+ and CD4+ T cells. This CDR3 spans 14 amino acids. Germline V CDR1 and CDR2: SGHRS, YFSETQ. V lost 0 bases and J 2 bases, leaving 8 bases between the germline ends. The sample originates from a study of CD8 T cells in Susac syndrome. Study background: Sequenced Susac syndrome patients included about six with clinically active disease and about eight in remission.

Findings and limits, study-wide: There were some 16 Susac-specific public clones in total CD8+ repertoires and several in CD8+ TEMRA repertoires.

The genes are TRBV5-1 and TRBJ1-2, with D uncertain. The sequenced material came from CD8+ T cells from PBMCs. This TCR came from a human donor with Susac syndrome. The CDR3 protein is CASSLGLYNYGYTF. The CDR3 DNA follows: TGCGCCAGCAGCTTGGGGCTTTACAACTATGGCTACACCTTC.